This T cell receptor (beta chain) was sequenced for a study of shared clonotypes between healthy human individuals. About the study: Donors had three CD4 naive, three CD4 memory, two CD8 naive and one CD8 memory plate apiece.

Trimming removed 5 bases at V and 3 bases at J, with 14 bases between. CDR1 is LNHDA, CDR2 SQIVND, per germline (reference sequence). The CDR3 contains 14 residues. The authors ran the assay at deep level. Produced via immunoSEQ multiplex PCR; TCRdb's table is partial and in-frame only. The sample records 700,000 to 950,000 clones, 96% being singletons. CD45RO negativity and positive selection for CCR7 defined naive CD8 cells, a population that excluded terminally differentiated effector memory CD45RA+ cells. Caucasian adults residing in Nashville, Tennessee made up all the donors. The rearrangement uses TRBV19 and TRBJ2-7; D is perhaps TRBD1 (6 bases). This clonotype originated in a man in his thirties or forties in good health. The sample was naive CD8+ T cells sorted from blood. CDR3 amino acids: CASSGIQGYYEQYF. CDR3 coding DNA: TGTGCCAGTAGTGGAATACAGGGTTACTACGAGCAGTACTTC.